Shown below are 22 T cell receptor beta chains from a single sample sequenced in a study of blood T cell repertoires in COVID-19. Sequencing used immunoSEQ multiplex PCR; TCRdb keeps in-frame clones, though not all of them. Seen here are 200,000 to 250,000 clones, approximately 87% observed once, and the top ten hold roughly 6.2%. The sample comprised peripheral blood. Every receptor here comes from a man in his 60s who had recovered from COVID-19.

Of note for this clone: Other DNA sequences in the sample encode the same CDR3. The chain couples TRBV7-2 to TRBJ2-1, with 7 bases matching TRBD1. V lost 0 bases and J lost 2; bases outside the gene matches: 1. The CDR3 totals 15 residues. The germline gives CDR1 SGHTA, CDR2 FQGNSA. The CDR3 region is CASSLAGGTYNEQFF. The CDR3 coding sequence is TGTGCCAGCAGCTTAGCAGGGGGCACCTACAATGAGCAGTTCTTC.

The V call is TRBV3-1 (or the pseudogene TRBV3-2), the J call TRBJ2-5; 7 bases align to TRBD1. The germline V gene has CDR1 LGHDT and CDR2 YNNKEL (reference sequence). The CDR3 is made up of 16 amino acids. V shed 0 bases and J 4 bases; nucleotides not matched to a gene: 8. The CDR3 loop reads CASSQEVRGRAETQYF. As DNA, the CDR3 is TGTGCCAGCAGCCAAGAGGTGAGGGGGCGGGCAGAGACCCAGTACTTC.

V usage is TRBV20-1 and J usage is TRBJ2-3; 11 nucleotides line up with TRBD2. The germline V gene encodes CDR1 DFQATT and CDR2 SNEGSKA (reference sequence). The CDR3 is 15 residues long. V lost 3 bases to trimming and J lost 4 bases; unmatched junction nucleotides: 6. The CDR3: CSASPISGGADTQYF. CDR3 bases: TGCAGTGCTAGTCCCATTAGCGGGGGGGCAGATACGCAGTATTTT.

The chain joins TRBV27 to TRBJ2-5; 7 bases line up with TRBD2. Germline CDR1 is MNHEY and CDR2 is SMNVEV (reference sequence). V dropped 2 bases and J dropped 13; count of bases not matched to a gene: 13. The CDR3 covers 14 residues. CDR3 bases: TGTGCCAGCAGTTTAGCCCTAGCGGCCGACCGAGTGTACTTC. Amino acids: CASSLALAADRVYF.

The chain links TRBV28 to TRBJ2-5; 8 bases fit TRBD2. Germline trimming cut 2 bases from V and 2 bases from J; bases unmatched to any gene: 4. The germline V gene has CDR1 MDHEN and CDR2 SYDVKM. The CDR3 loop spans 15 amino acids. DNA for the CDR3: TGTGCCAGCAGTTTAGTACTAGCGGAGCAAGAGACCCAGTACTTC. It yields the protein CASSLVLAEQETQYF.

This clone turned up a few times. In nucleotides, the CDR3 is TGTGCCAGCAGTCGGACTATGAACACTGAAGCTTTCTTT. Protein sequence: CASSRTMNTEAFF. The V and J genes are TRBV2 and TRBJ1-1; D is ambiguous. V was trimmed by 5 bases and J by 0 bases, leaving 7 bases between them. The CDR3 totals 13 residues. Germline V gene lookup returns CDR1 SNHLY and CDR2 FYNNEI.

This sequence joins TRBV19 and TRBJ1-3; D remains ambiguous. The CDR3 contains 15 residues. Between the trimmed V and J ends, which lost 11 bases and 0 bases, there was a span of 17 bases. Germline loops: CDR1 LNHDA, CDR2 SQIVND (reference sequence). The CDR3 here is CAARATSYSGNTIYF. In DNA form, the CDR3 reads TGTGCCGCTCGAGCTACTTCCTACTCTGGAAACACCATATATTTT. Combining the CDR3 with reference TRBV19 and TRBJ1-3 gives the whole variable domain DGGITQSPKYLFRKEGQNVTLSCEQNLNHDAMYWYRQDPGQGLRLIYYSQIVNDFQKGDIAEGYSVSREKKESFPLTVTSAQKNPTAFYLCAARATSYSGNTIYFGEGSWLTVV.

The chain links TRBV30 to TRBJ1-5, with TRBD1 as a possible D gene (5 bases). V was shortened by 4 bases and J by 4 bases, with 8 bases between the two germline ends. CDR1 and CDR2 from the germline V gene are GTSNPN and SVGIG (reference sequence). The CDR3 is 12 residues long. CDR3: CAWKQENQPQHF. As DNA, the CDR3 is TGTGCCTGGAAACAGGAGAATCAGCCCCAGCATTTT.

V usage is TRBV18 and J usage is TRBJ1-1, with unresolved D. Germline CDR1 reads KGHSH; CDR2 reads LQKENI. The V end lost 1 base, the J end lost 0 bases, and 12 bases lay between the germline ends. This CDR3 contains 16 residues. CDR3 in amino acids: CASSPQPGEMNTEAFF. In DNA, the CDR3 is TGTGCCAGCTCACCACAGCCCGGGGAGATGAACACTGAAGCTTTCTTT.

The gene calls are TRBV6-1 and TRBJ2-1, with 7 bases aligning to TRBD2. Germline trimming cut 4 bases from V and 4 bases from J; bases unmatched to any gene: 10. The CDR3 consists of 16 residues. The germline V gene encodes CDR1 MNHNS and CDR2 SASEGT. CDR3 DNA: TGTGCCAGCAGTGTTAGCGCGGGAGTACCTTACAATGAGCAGTTCTTC. This codes for CASSVSAGVPYNEQFF.

This clone was seen once. This chain uses TRBV5-1 with TRBJ2-5; 11 bases fit TRBD2. CDR1 is SGHRS, CDR2 YFSETQ, per germline. With 5 bases clipped from V and 2 bases from J, the junction kept 5 bases outside the gene matches. The CDR3 runs 15 residues. CDR3 sequence (DNA): TGCGCCAGCAGTGTCCCTAGCGGGAGGCAAGAGACCCAGTACTTC. Translated, it gives CASSVPSGRQETQYF. Filled out from reference TRBV5-1 and TRBJ2-5, the complete variable domain reads KAGVTQTPRYLIKTRGQQVTLSCSPISGHRSVSWYQQTPGQGLQFLFEYFSETQRNKGNFPGRFSGRQFSNSRSEMNVSTLELGDSALYLCASSVPSGRQETQYFGPGTRLLVL.

The chain carries TRBV7-7 and TRBJ2-2; D is perhaps TRBD1 (6 bases). The length of the CDR3 is 14 residues. The germline V gene has CDR1 SSHAT and CDR2 FNYEAQ (reference sequence). Trimming took 5 bases from V and 0 from J, leaving 7 bases between them. DNA of the CDR3: TGTGCCAGCAGCAGGGACACGAACACCGGGGAGCTGTTTTTT. Translating it yields CASSRDTNTGELFF.

The chain couples TRBV4-2 to TRBJ2-1; TRBD2 matches at 10 bases. Unmatched junction bases numbered 8, after V lost 0 bases and J lost 6 bases. The CDR3 covers 17 residues. The V gene's germline CDR1 is LGHNA and CDR2 YNFKEQ. CDR3 bases: TGTGCCAGCAGCCAAGATTGGAGTAGCGGGGGGACCAATGAGCAGTTCTTC. This gives the protein CASSQDWSSGGTNEQFF.

This chain uses TRBV6-2 or TRBV6-3 with TRBJ2-7, with 7 bases that match TRBD2. CDR1 and CDR2 (germline): MNHEY, SVGEGT. This CDR3 comprises 14 residues. V lost 6 bases and J lost 2; bases outside the gene matches: 7. CDR3 region: CASSQSGETYEQYF. The CDR3 DNA is TGTGCCAGCAGCCAAAGCGGGGAAACCTACGAGCAGTACTTC.

The chain combines TRBV19 with TRBJ1-5; 8 bases line up with TRBD1. Germline CDR1 and CDR2: LNHDA and SQIVND (reference sequence). The CDR3 is 14 residues long. V trimming: 7 bases; J trimming: 6 bases; junction bases outside the gene matches: 8. Here the CDR3 reads CASTQGARAQPQHF. CDR3 nucleotides: TGTGCCAGTACCCAGGGGGCGCGTGCTCAGCCCCAGCATTTT.

The chain carries TRBV5-1 and TRBJ2-3, with 8 bases aligning to TRBD2. The CDR3 totals 16 residues. J was trimmed by 2 bases and V by 0 bases; bases with no gene match: 5. Germline loops: CDR1 SGHRS, CDR2 YFSETQ. CDR3 in amino acids: CASSLVPGGFTDTQYF. CDR3 sequence (DNA): TGCGCCAGCAGCTTGGTACCGGGAGGGTTCACAGATACGCAGTATTTT.

DNA of the CDR3: TGCGCCAGCAGCACACAGGGGCTAGCGAACACCGGGGAGCTGTTTTTT. Protein sequence: CASSTQGLANTGELFF. This chain connects TRBV5-1 to TRBJ2-2; TRBD1 aligns across 7 bases. This CDR3 has 16 residues. With 4 bases clipped from V and 0 bases from J, the junction kept 6 bases outside the gene matches. Germline CDR1 reads SGHRS; CDR2 reads YFSETQ.

This chain links TRBV10-3 with TRBJ2-3; 9 nucleotides match TRBD2. This CDR3 spans 14 amino acids. The V gene's germline CDR1 is ENHRY and CDR2 SYGVKD. With 3 bases clipped from V and 14 bases from J, the junction kept 12 bases outside the gene matches. CDR3: CAISERAGGRVRYF. CDR3 DNA sequence: TGTGCCATCAGTGAAAGAGCGGGAGGCCGGGTACGGTATTTT.

The chain uses TRBV9 and TRBJ2-2; no firm D call. The CDR3 runs to 14 residues. Looked up from germline, CDR1 is SGDLS and CDR2 is YYNGEE. The V end lost 3 bases, the J end lost 4 bases, and 10 bases lay between the germline ends. CDR3 protein: CASSARSLTGELFF. CDR3 DNA: TGTGCCAGCAGCGCCCGGTCCCTCACCGGGGAGCTGTTTTTT. Using reference TRBV9 and TRBJ2-2 for the parts outside the CDR3, the full variable domain is DSGVTQTPKHLITATGQRVTLRCSPRSGDLSVYWYQQSLDQGLQFLIQYYNGEERAKGNILERFSAQQFPDLHSELNLSSLELGDSALYFCASSARSLTGELFFGEGSRLTVL.

The V and J genes are TRBV20-1 and TRBJ1-6, with a tentative D call TRBD1 (6 bases). CDR3 length: 12 amino acids. Trimming removed 3 bases from V and 8 bases from J, with 8 bases in between. Germline CDR1 DFQATT, CDR2 SNEGSKA (reference sequence). CDR3 residues: CSASRQDSPLHF. DNA for the CDR3: TGCAGTGCTAGTCGACAGGATTCACCCCTCCACTTT.

The CDR3 DNA follows: TGTGCCAGTAGTTATTTGGACAGCGCCTACGAGCAGTACTTC. It specifies CASSYLDSAYEQYF. This chain uses TRBV19 with TRBJ2-7; possible D gene TRBD1, 6 bases. Germline CDR1 and CDR2: LNHDA and SQIVND (reference sequence). The V and J ends lost 5 bases and 2 bases respectively, with 13 bases between them. The CDR3 sequence is 14 residues long.

The chain has TRBV12-3 or TRBV12-4 and TRBJ2-3; TRBD2 agrees at 8 bases. The CDR3 consists of 13 residues. Trimming at V came to 10 bases and at J to 0 bases, leaving 3 bases not matched to a gene. The CDR3 DNA follows: TGTGCCACCCAGCGGGGGAGCACAGATACGCAGTATTTT. Protein: CATQRGSTDTQYF.